The present entry profiles one T cell receptor beta chain with its context. Trimming stripped 0 bases from V and 12 bases from J, with 22 bases between. CDR1 SGHRS and CDR2 YFSETQ come from the germline V gene. The CDR3 runs to 16 residues. This sample was included in a study of PD-1 blockade in mismatch repair-deficient tumors. This table comes from immunoSEQ multiplex PCR, and its TCRdb copy is limited to in-frame clones, with some not included. The repertoire holds 120,000 or so clones, with 88% as singletons. The genes are TRBV5-1 and TRBJ2-1; the D gene is possibly TRBD2 (6 bases). This specimen consisted of peripheral blood, obtained approximately 71 weeks after starting pembrolizumab. This sequence originates from an adult with mismatch repair-deficient cancer. CDR3 nucleotide sequence: TGCGCCAGCAGCTTGGACCTGGTAGAGTCAGACGGGGGGCAGTTCTTC. As protein: CASSLDLVESDGGQFF.